The sequence of this TCR beta chain was determined in a study of T-cell reconstitution after alpha-beta-depleted transplantation in children. The sample holds many counts of this clonotype. The library targeted TCRbeta and was prepared with unique molecular identifiers. Each CDR3 protein is one row after TCRdb ran MiXCR on the PCR reads. The table records hundreds of thousands of distinct CDR3 sequences, around 16% of them present only once. V shed 6 bases, J shed 0 bases, and the junction held 7 bases outside the gene matches. Per the germline V gene, CDR1 is DFQATT and CDR2 is SNEGSKA (reference sequence). The CDR3 length is 14 residues.

The TCR sequence derives from a human donor who donated a stem cell graft to a child with acute myeloid leukemia. This chain uses TRBV20-1 with TRBJ2-7; 8 bases are a match to TRBD1. This specimen consisted of PBMCs from the stem cell graft donor, obtained from the stem cell graft. The DNA of the CDR3 is TGCAGTGCAGGACAGGGCAGGGGCTCCTACGAGCAGTACTTC. This gives the protein CSAGQGRGSYEQYF.